Given below is one T cell receptor (beta chain) in context. This clone showed up just a few times. Its target antigen remains unknown. Base quality data are lacking; no much larger clone is found one base away. This specimen belongs to a study of shared clonotypes between healthy human individuals (dated by TCRdb to 2020 to 2022). About the investigation overall: Two women and a few men aged 18 to 49 years were included in the cohort. For each donor, CD4 naive and CD4 memory were each run on three plates, CD8 naive on two plates, and CD8 memory on one plate. To estimate repertoire size and how much clonotypes are shared between individuals, the study performed deep sequencing of blood TCR repertoires from roughly five healthy adults. To increase sequencing depth and limit assay-specific biases, different laboratories used diverse techniques to prepare libraries and sequence TCR repertoires. Between about 0.94 and 8.9 billion PBMCs per donor were obtained by leukapheresis.

Using the deep immunoSEQ assay, TCR CDR3 regions were amplified from genomic DNA by multiplex PCR. Genomic DNA extracted from each cell subset was distributed evenly over all wells of several immunoSEQ 96-well plates, and each plate served as one replicate. Each replicate PCR for sorted subsets received 200 ng genomic DNA, equal to roughly 30,000 T cell genomes. Purified libraries were measured with a Qubit 3.0 fluorometer, size-checked on a Bioanalyzer 2100, and measured again with the KAPA Library Quantification kit. A separate single-read 150-cycle Illumina NextSeq 550 flow cell was used to sequence each immunoSEQ 96-well plate. The original methods were these. Because only junctional sequences without quality scores were contained in the immunoSEQ output, filtering matching that applied to full-length reads could not be performed. Sequences were annotated with PyIR, a Python wrapper for IgBLAST v1.9, using IMGT germline references to assign V/J genes and CDR3. Reads were filtered out if the reads had weak V/J assignments (E-value above 1e-6), no CDR3, stop codons, out-of-frame junctions, or ambiguous translated residues. V3J clonotypes were defined as sequences sharing an identical inferred V gene, J gene, and CDR3 amino acid sequence. The percentage overlap between two repertoires was calculated by dividing the number of shared unique clonotypes by the size of the smaller repertoire. Repertoire richness was assessed with RTK rarefaction, the Chao1 estimator, and Recon v2.1 estimates of unobserved clonotypes. OLGA was used to compute generation probabilities for all TCRbeta clonotypes that the gDNA method yielded from a few donors. The source is immuneACCESS, and TCRdb retained only in-frame sequences with V and J called. Part of the clones is not carried over; for the studies checked, unresolved V genes explain less than half of this, and the remainder is unexplained. V, J and clone size are those of that table, while D and trimming were read from the DNA. Counted in this sample were roughly 2.5 million clones; more than 80% of them appeared once. The ten largest clones take up around 0.15% of the sample.

Paper-wide results and their limitations: When a handful of donors were compared, the shared fraction of clonotypes was around 5.1% for naive CD4, less than 4% for naive CD8, more than 2% for memory CD4, and 0.4% for memory CD8. The genetic and exposure-history diversity represented was limited by the small number of donors. Sampling was limited to blood, and TCR repertoires in tissue likely differ from TCR repertoires in blood. Compared with non-shared clonotypes, the clonotypes found in all four sorted-subset donors had higher generation probabilities. Based on pairwise subsampling, the degree of clonotype sharing among donors was expected to be affected by sequencing depth. Incomplete sequencing was indicated by rarefaction of sorted-subset datasets, despite the large sequencing depth. Larger estimated clonotype richness was generally found for naive subsets than for memory subsets.

The donors were healthy, HIV-negative adults with no recently reported acute infections or vaccinations. Every donor was a Caucasian adult residing in Nashville, Tennessee, USA. Magnetic negative selection was used to enrich CD4+ T cells, after which naive cells were positively selected on CD45RA and the negative fraction became the memory subset. Blood was obtained by leukapheresis, after which PBMCs were separated by Ficoll-Histopaque density gradient centrifugation and cryopreserved in liquid nitrogen vapor phase. Analytical flow cytometry was used to check the purity and quantity of every magnetically sorted T cell population. Genomic DNA was isolated from each sorted fraction and quantified by UV absorbance on a Nanodrop 2000c. The CDR1 and CDR2 encoded by the germline V gene are SGDLS and YYNGEE. The CDR3, cysteine through phenylalanine, is 15 amino acids long. Only CDR3 DNA is held: 45 bases, read in frame from base 1. Trimming takes 3 bases from V and 4 bases from J, and the germline ends sit 13 bases apart.

The receptor chain draws on TRBV9 and TRBJ1-4; perhaps TRBD1 is the D gene, with 6 bases matching. Sequencing used naive CD4+ T cells sorted from blood. The cell subset or site label for this specimen denotes: CD45RA+ positively selected. The receptor was derived from a man aged 18-30 years in good health. This receptor has the CDR3 CASSATQGLNEKLFF. Read as DNA, the sequence is TGTGCCAGCAGCGCGACACAGGGTCTTAATGAAAAACTGTTTTTT.